This passage covers 5 T cell receptor beta chains from one sample sequenced in a study of STAT5B mutations in CD4+ large granular lymphocyte leukemia. Profiling relied on immunoSEQ multiplex PCR, and the TCRdb table lists in-frame clones only, not all of them. The sample gives tens of thousands of clones, 70% to 85% of which show up once; approximately 0.3% is in the top ten. The sample comprised CD4+ T cells from blood buffy coats. The source of these receptors is a human donor in good health.

The V and J genes are TRBV7-2 and TRBJ2-4, with a weak D call TRBD2 (6 bases). The germline V gene has CDR1 SGHTA and CDR2 FQGNSA. The CDR3 is made up of 13 amino acids. Trimming shortened V by 7 bases and J by 6 bases, and 13 bases separated the two germline ends. CDR3: CASIPRGGNIQYF. The CDR3, as DNA: TGTGCCAGCATCCCGCGGGGCGGAAACATTCAGTACTTC. The full variable domain, with the rest looked up from reference TRBV7-2 and TRBJ2-4, is GAGVSQSPSNKVTEKGKDVELRCDPISGHTALYWYRQSLGQGLEFLIYFQGNSAPDKSGLPSDRFSAERTGGSVSTLTIQRTQQEDSAVYLCASIPRGGNIQYFGAGTRLSVL.

The rearrangement joins TRBV5-4 to TRBJ2-2; possibly TRBD2 for D (5 bases). V lost 2 bases to trimming and J lost 2 bases, with 7 bases between them. CDR3 size: 14 residues. The V gene's germline CDR1 is SGHNT and CDR2 YYREEE (reference sequence). This CDR3 is CASSFSVNTGELFF. The DNA of the CDR3 is TGTGCCAGCAGCTTTAGCGTAAACACCGGGGAGCTGTTTTTT.

The chain employs TRBV28 and TRBJ2-7; D might be TRBD1 or TRBD2, each matching 6 bases. This CDR3 region has 16 residues. Germline V gives CDR1 MDHEN, CDR2 SYDVKM. V shed 3 bases and J shed 12 bases, with 27 bases lying between them. CDR3: CASSFPNPEQGGGRYF. Written as DNA, the CDR3 is TGTGCCAGCAGTTTCCCGAACCCGGAACAGGGAGGAGGCAGGTACTTC.

The chain carries TRBV2 and TRBJ1-3; the D is unclear. Germline V gene lookup returns CDR1 SNHLY and CDR2 FYNNEI. The CDR3 loop spans 15 amino acids. V shed 6 bases and J shed 0 bases, with 12 bases lying between them. The CDR3 DNA is TGTGCCAGCAGGCCCCCGGGATACTCTGGAAACACCATATATTTT. Encoded protein: CASRPPGYSGNTIYF.

The rearrangement joins TRBV6-5 to TRBJ2-7, with 8 bases aligning to TRBD2. Germline CDR1 reads MNHEY; CDR2 reads SVGAGI. V trimming: 5 bases; J trimming: 5 bases; junction bases outside the gene matches: 11. This CDR3 comprises 15 residues. The CDR3 sequence is CASSRGRGGPDEQYF. The CDR3, as DNA: TGTGCCAGCAGTCGTGGTCGGGGGGGCCCCGACGAGCAGTACTTC.